The 17 T cell receptor beta chains given below trace back to one sample, sequenced in a study of shared clonotypes between healthy human individuals. Sequencing used immunoSEQ multiplex PCR; TCRdb keeps in-frame clones, though not all of them. This table has approximately 2.3 million clones, about 92% appearing once. Source material: naive CD4+ T cells from PBMCs. Documented subset: CD45RA+ positively selected. The source of these receptors is a man aged 18 to 30 in good health. Some clones in this sample may be carry-over from other donors' samples.

This rearrangement joins TRBV18 to TRBJ2-7; 7 bases align to TRBD1. Per the germline V gene, CDR1 is KGHSH and CDR2 is LQKENI. The junction had 6 bases not matched to a gene; V was cut back by 5 bases and J by 5 bases. The CDR3 is made up of 13 amino acids. CDR3 residues: CASSKGGDDEQYF. The DNA for the CDR3 is TGTGCCAGCTCAAAAGGGGGCGACGACGAGCAGTACTTC.

V usage is TRBV28 and J usage is TRBJ1-1; D is ambiguous. Trimming took off 8 bases at V and 3 bases at J, with 4 bases between the two ends. CDR1 and CDR2 (germline): MDHEN, SYDVKM. This CDR3 spans 10 amino acids. The CDR3 DNA sequence: TGTGCCAGCTATGACACTGAAGCTTTCTTT. Protein: CASYDTEAFF.

This sequence joins TRBV18 and TRBJ1-4, with TRBD1 matching over 10 bases. V dropped 4 bases and J dropped 6; count of bases not matched to a gene: 8. This CDR3 has 16 residues. Germline V gene lookup returns CDR1 KGHSH and CDR2 LQKENI. CDR3: CASSRSTGGVDEKLFF. The CDR3 DNA reads as TGTGCCAGCTCACGCTCGACAGGGGGCGTGGATGAAAAACTGTTTTTT.

The chain has TRBV6-4 and TRBJ1-2, with D uncertain. Trimming pared 2 bases from V and 5 bases from J, leaving 3 bases between. The V gene's germline CDR1 is MRHNA and CDR2 SNTAGT. This CDR3 region has 11 residues. The CDR3 loop reads CASSDAYGYTF. In DNA form, the CDR3 reads TGTGCCAGCAGTGACGCTTATGGCTACACCTTC.

CDR3 sequence: CASSQERGTAKNIQYF. The CDR3, as DNA: TGTGCCAGCAGCCAAGAGCGAGGAACCGCCAAAAACATTCAGTACTTC. The chain recombines TRBV14 with TRBJ2-4; D is unresolved. The CDR3 loop spans 16 amino acids. Germline V gene data show CDR1 as SGHDN and CDR2 as FVKESK. The V gene lost 0 bases and the J gene lost 1 base, with 10 bases spanning the gap.

In this sample, this clone turned up once. The chain carries TRBV19 and TRBJ2-1, with 7 nucleotides matching TRBD2. CDR1 and CDR2 (germline): LNHDA, SQIVND (reference sequence). The CDR3 is 14 amino acids. V trimming: 5 bases; J trimming: 7 bases; junction bases outside the gene matches: 8. CDR3 sequence: CASSPSGIRNEQFF. The CDR3 DNA reads as TGTGCCAGTAGTCCCAGCGGGATACGGAATGAGCAGTTCTTC. The whole variable domain, filled in from reference TRBV19 and TRBJ2-1, reads DGGITQSPKYLFRKEGQNVTLSCEQNLNHDAMYWYRQDPGQGLRLIYYSQIVNDFQKGDIAEGYSVSREKKESFPLTVTSAQKNPTAFYLCASSPSGIRNEQFFGPGTRLTVL.

This clone was detected once. The chain uses TRBV5-1 and TRBJ2-3; perhaps TRBD1 as D (5 bases). The CDR3 runs to 14 residues. V was shortened by 1 base and J by 4 bases, with 10 bases between the two germline ends. Germline V CDR1 and CDR2: SGHRS, YFSETQ. The CDR3 sequence: CASSLSGNPDTQYF. In DNA, the CDR3 is TGCGCCAGCAGCTTGTCAGGGAACCCAGATACGCAGTATTTT. Supplemented by reference TRBV5-1 and TRBJ2-3, the full variable domain reads KAGVTQTPRYLIKTRGQQVTLSCSPISGHRSVSWYQQTPGQGLQFLFEYFSETQRNKGNFPGRFSGRQFSNSRSEMNVSTLELGDSALYLCASSLSGNPDTQYFGPGTRLTVL.

With regard to this clone: A much more abundant neighbour one base away suggests this may be a read error. Other nucleotide sequences from this sample produce the same CDR3. CDR3 sequence (DNA): TGCGCCAGCAGCTTGGCTGGAAACACCATATATTTT. Translated: CASSLAGNTIYF. The gene calls are TRBV5-1 and TRBJ1-3; no definite D call. The V gene's germline CDR1 is SGHRS and CDR2 YFSETQ. This CDR3 spans 12 amino acids. The V gene lost 0 bases and the J gene lost 2 bases, with 0 bases spanning the gap.

In regard to this clone: The same CDR3 arises from other DNA sequences in this sample as well. The V gene is TRBV15, the J gene TRBJ1-5; D gene unclear. Germline loops: CDR1 LNHNV, CDR2 YYDKDF (reference sequence). Trimming took 2 bases from V and 0 from J, leaving 2 bases between them. The CDR3 contains 13 residues. The CDR3 bases are TGTGCCACCAGCAGAAGTAGCAATCAGCCCCAGCATTTT. Its translation: CATSRSSNQPQHF.

This rearrangement joins TRBV18 to TRBJ2-1; no reliable D call. CDR1 and CDR2 (germline): KGHSH, LQKENI. Trimming removed 3 bases from V and 5 bases from J, with 5 bases in between. The CDR3 totals 12 residues. CDR3 sequence: CASSPSNNEQFF. CDR3 DNA sequence: TGTGCCAGCTCACCCTCTAACAATGAGCAGTTCTTC.

The rearrangement joins TRBV6-5 to TRBJ1-2; D is unresolved. V was cut by 0 bases and J by 7 bases, with 12 bases left in between. There are 14 residues in the CDR3. Germline V gene data show CDR1 as MNHEY and CDR2 as SVGAGI. The CDR3 DNA follows: TGTGCCAGCAGTTACTCGAGTGGGTGGCTTGGCTACACCTTC. This codes for CASSYSSGWLGYTF.

J is TRBJ2-1 and V is TRBV7-3, with 9 bases aligning to TRBD2. Unmatched junction bases numbered 7, after V lost 4 bases and J lost 3 bases. From germline, CDR1 is SGHTA and CDR2 FQGTGA. This CDR3 region has 16 residues. The CDR3 sequence is CASSSPRTSDYNEQFF. CDR3 DNA sequence: TGTGCCAGCAGCTCACCTAGGACTAGCGACTACAATGAGCAGTTCTTC. The variable domain in full, completed from reference TRBV7-3 and TRBJ2-1, reads GAGVSQTPSNKVTEKGKYVELRCDPISGHTALYWYRQSLGQGPEFLIYFQGTGAADDSGLPNDRFFAVRPEGSVSTLKIQRTERGDSAVYLCASSSPRTSDYNEQFFGPGTRLTVL.

V and J are TRBV18 and TRBJ2-2; D is undetermined. In germline, CDR1 is KGHSH, CDR2 LQKENI. V gave up 6 bases and J gave up 4 bases, with 3 bases separating them. The CDR3 has 11 residues. CDR3 nucleotides: TGTGCCAGCTCTACCACCGGGGAGCTGTTTTTT. This encodes CASSTTGELFF.

The rearrangement links TRBV19 to TRBJ1-5, with no clear D. V was pared by 0 bases and J by 6 bases, with 15 bases between. Germline V gives CDR1 LNHDA, CDR2 SQIVND (reference sequence). This CDR3 comprises 16 residues. Here the CDR3 reads CASSIDLWTWIQPQHF. The CDR3 region has the DNA TGTGCCAGTAGTATAGATCTATGGACGTGGATTCAGCCCCAGCATTTT.

CDR3 protein: CASSQDRGPQHF. CDR3 bases: TGTGCCAGCAGCCAGGACAGGGGGCCCCAGCATTTT. The V and J genes are TRBV7-2 and TRBJ1-5, with TRBD1 identical over 9 bases. From germline, CDR1 is SGHTA and CDR2 FQGNSA. This CDR3 region has 12 residues. J gave up 9 bases and V 5 bases, and 2 bases lay outside the gene matches.

With respect to this clone: This same CDR3 is encoded by further DNA sequences in the sample. The V and J genes are TRBV7-3 and TRBJ2-1, with D tentatively TRBD2 (5 bases). Trimming stripped 5 bases from V and 3 bases from J, with 8 bases between. Looked up from germline, CDR1 is SGHTA and CDR2 is FQGTGA. The CDR3 totals 13 residues. The DNA of the CDR3 is TGTGCCAGCAGCCTCGGACTCTACAATGAGCAGTTCTTC. This gives the protein CASSLGLYNEQFF.

The sample holds one count of this clone. V is TRBV6-1 and J is TRBJ1-2; a possible D gene is TRBD1 (5 bases). V was trimmed by 2 bases and J by 5 bases, leaving 15 bases between them. This CDR3 is built from 15 residues. Germline CDR1 and CDR2: MNHNS and SASEGT. CDR3 in amino acids: CASSETPGGRYGYTF. CDR3 bases: TGTGCCAGCAGTGAAACCCCGGGGGGTAGGTATGGCTACACCTTC.